One sample yielded the 30 T cell receptor beta chains listed below, sequenced in a study of shared clonotypes between healthy human individuals. Using immunoSEQ multiplex PCR, the repertoire was profiled, and TCRdb retains in-frame clones only, with some absent. The sample includes approximately 2,200,000 clones, around 93% of them seen just once. The naive CD8 fraction comprised CD45RO-negative cells positively selected for CCR7 and excluded terminally differentiated effector memory CD45RA+ cells. The sequenced sample was naive CD8+ T cells from PBMCs. The receptors originated from a man aged 18 to 29 in good health. Some clones in this sample may be carry-over from other donors' samples.

This clone was seen a few times. This chain joins TRBV4-1 and TRBJ2-2, with 7 bases matching TRBD1. V lost 2 bases and J lost 6; bases outside the gene matches: 6. The CDR3 is 15 amino acids. CDR1 MGHRA and CDR2 YSYEKL come from the germline V gene. CDR3 residues: CASSQRQGLAGELFF. The CDR3 DNA reads as TGCGCCAGCAGCCAACGACAGGGTTTAGCCGGGGAGCTGTTTTTT.

The J gene is TRBJ2-1, the V gene TRBV28; 7 bases match TRBD1. The germline CDR1 and CDR2 sequences are MDHEN and SYDVKM. Trimming cost V 5 bases and J 0 bases; bases outside gene matches: 13. The CDR3 covers 18 residues. In DNA form, the CDR3 reads TGTGCCAGCAGTCCCGCGAGGGGGCTCAGCGTCTCCTACAATGAGCAGTTCTTC. Its protein is CASSPARGLSVSYNEQFF. Filled out from reference TRBV28 and TRBJ2-1, the complete variable domain reads DVKVTQSSRYLVKRTGEKVFLECVQDMDHENMFWYRQDPGLGLRLIYFSYDVKMKEKGDIPEGYSVSREKKERFSLILESASTNQTSMYLCASSPARGLSVSYNEQFFGPGTRLTVL.

This clone appeared a single time. The chain joins TRBV7-9 to TRBJ1-1; 8 positions match TRBD1. This CDR3 contains 15 residues. The V and J ends lost 4 bases and 2 bases, in that order; junction bases with no gene match: 6. Germline loops: CDR1 SEHNR, CDR2 FQNEAQ (reference sequence). The CDR3 DNA reads TGTGCCAGCAGCTCATACGGGACAGGCAACACTGAAGCTTTCTTT. It encodes CASSSYGTGNTEAFF.

This sequence joins TRBV2 and TRBJ2-7, with D tentatively TRBD1 (6 bases). Trimming left V 6 bases short and J 2 bases short, with 14 bases between. Germline V gene sequence: CDR1 SNHLY, CDR2 FYNNEI. The CDR3 is 14 residues long. For the CDR3, the DNA is TGTGCCAGCAGGGGGAACAGGGCCCCCTACGAGCAGTACTTC. This codes for CASRGNRAPYEQYF.

V and J are TRBV28 and TRBJ2-7, with D possibly TRBD1 on 6 matching bases. Between the trimmed V and J ends, which lost 6 bases and 7 bases, there was a span of 22 bases. The CDR3 consists of 15 residues. Germline CDR1 and CDR2: MDHEN and SYDVKM. The CDR3 DNA reads as TGTGCCAGCAGCCCTCCGGGACAACGTACCCGAGAGCAGTACTTC. This sequence encodes CASSPPGQRTREQYF.

V usage is TRBV4-2 and J usage is TRBJ1-1; no definite D call. Germline CDR1 is LGHNA and CDR2 is YNFKEQ. The CDR3 loop spans 12 amino acids. Trimming pared 0 bases from V and 9 bases from J, leaving 8 bases between. CDR3 sequence: CASSQDPKKAFF. DNA of the CDR3: TGTGCCAGCAGCCAAGATCCTAAAAAAGCTTTCTTT.

This chain links TRBV27 with TRBJ2-6; the D gene is possibly TRBD1 (6 bases). V was clipped by 0 bases and J by 0 bases, with 9 bases between them. Germline V gives CDR1 MNHEY, CDR2 SMNVEV (reference sequence). The CDR3 contains 17 residues. CDR3 nucleotide sequence: TGTGCCAGCAGTTTATCGGTCAGGGGCTCTGGGGCCAACGTCCTGACTTTC. It specifies CASSLSVRGSGANVLTF.

As to this clone: Other nucleotide sequences in the sample specify the same CDR3. This chain connects TRBV5-1 to TRBJ1-1; D gene unclear. Germline V gene sequence: CDR1 SGHRS, CDR2 YFSETQ. This CDR3 comprises 13 residues. With 0 bases removed from V and 8 bases from J, the gap between germline ends came to 11 bases. CDR3 region: CASSLEWRTEAFF. The CDR3 region has the DNA TGCGCCAGCAGCTTGGAATGGAGAACCGAAGCTTTCTTT.

This CDR3 reads CASSYPTKTGDLNTEAFF. In DNA form, the CDR3 reads TGCGCCAGCAGCTACCCGACTAAGACAGGGGACCTGAACACTGAAGCTTTCTTT. V is TRBV5-1 and J is TRBJ1-1, with 8 bases aligning to TRBD1. The CDR3 has 18 amino acids. Germline-derived CDR1 and CDR2 are SGHRS and YFSETQ. V was clipped by 3 bases and J by 0 bases; unmatched bases: 13.

The chain couples TRBV4-3 to TRBJ1-2; maybe TRBD1 (5 bases). The germline gives CDR1 LGHNA, CDR2 YSLEER. The ends were cut back, 0 bases at V and 9 bases at J, with 20 bases in the middle. The CDR3 is made up of 16 amino acids. The CDR3 spells CASSQDPVDKVFSYTF. DNA for the CDR3: TGCGCCAGCAGCCAAGATCCGGTGGACAAGGTATTTAGCTACACCTTC.

This chain links TRBV11-2 with TRBJ1-2; 7 nucleotides match TRBD1. V trimming: 4 bases; J trimming: 8 bases; junction bases outside the gene matches: 13. Germline lookup yields CDR1 SGHAT and CDR2 FQNNGV. The CDR3 is 15 amino acids. In DNA, the CDR3 is TGTGCCAGCAGCTCCGACAGGGACGGAGCGGAAGGCTACACCTTC. Residues: CASSSDRDGAEGYTF.

This clone has just one count. The gene calls are TRBV7-9 and TRBJ2-5, with 8 bases aligning to TRBD1. After removal of 5 bases from V and 7 bases from J, the junction contained 9 bases not matched to a gene. This CDR3 contains 14 residues. Germline CDR1 and CDR2: SEHNR and FQNEAQ (reference sequence). This CDR3 is CASSPPGGAGTQYF. The CDR3 DNA is TGTGCCAGCAGCCCCCCAGGGGGCGCCGGGACCCAGTACTTC.

Comments on this clone: This specimen includes other DNA sequences encoding the same CDR3. The V call is TRBV19, the J call TRBJ2-1; D is perhaps TRBD1 or TRBD2 (5 bases each). V lost 2 bases, J lost 7 bases, and 9 bases lay in between. CDR3 length: 13 residues. The germline gives CDR1 LNHDA, CDR2 SQIVND (reference sequence). The CDR3 DNA sequence: TGTGCCAGTAGTATATTTGGGGGTAATGAGCAGTTCTTC. Protein sequence: CASSIFGGNEQFF.

This chain links TRBV5-6 with TRBJ2-7, with TRBD2 matching over 13 bases. J gave up 7 bases and V 2 bases, and 6 bases lay outside the gene matches. The germline V gene encodes CDR1 SGHDT and CDR2 YYEEEE. The CDR3 totals 15 residues. The DNA for the CDR3 is TGTGCCAGCAGCTTCGGACTAGCGGGAGAGATGGAGCAGTACTTC. Amino acid sequence: CASSFGLAGEMEQYF.

The genes are TRBV19 and TRBJ1-1; maybe TRBD1 (5 bases). Germline V gives CDR1 LNHDA, CDR2 SQIVND (reference sequence). This CDR3 comprises 14 residues. With 3 bases removed from V and 5 bases from J, the gap between germline ends came to 13 bases. The CDR3 DNA follows: TGTGCCAGTAGTATGGGCCTGGGGGTAACTGAAGCTTTCTTT. Residues: CASSMGLGVTEAFF.

This clone was observed once. The chain carries TRBV5-1 and TRBJ2-7; 13 nucleotides match TRBD2. J was trimmed by 2 bases and V by 3 bases; bases with no gene match: 8. Germline V lookup: CDR1 SGHRS, CDR2 YFSETQ. The length of the CDR3 is 17 residues. This chain's CDR3 is CASSSSSTSGRAYEQYF. The CDR3 DNA follows: TGCGCCAGCAGCTCATCCTCTACTAGCGGGAGGGCCTACGAGCAGTACTTC. Variable domain in full (rest from reference TRBV5-1 and TRBJ2-7): KAGVTQTPRYLIKTRGQQVTLSCSPISGHRSVSWYQQTPGQGLQFLFEYFSETQRNKGNFPGRFSGRQFSNSRSEMNVSTLELGDSALYLCASSSSSTSGRAYEQYFGPGTRLTVT.

The chain combines TRBV9 with TRBJ2-2; 7 nucleotides match TRBD1. Germline values: CDR1 SGDLS, CDR2 YYNGEE. Trimming removed 0 bases from V and 4 bases from J; junction bases left unmatched: 3. The CDR3 totals 15 residues. CDR3 DNA: TGTGCCAGCAGCGTAGTACAGGGGATCACCGGGGAGCTGTTTTTT. This encodes CASSVVQGITGELFF.

The V call is TRBV18, the J call TRBJ2-1; 10 bases match TRBD2. Germline V lookup: CDR1 KGHSH, CDR2 LQKENI. The CDR3 extends over 20 amino acids. V lost 5 bases, J lost 1 base, and 17 bases stayed unmatched. The CDR3 DNA reads as TGTGCCAGCTCATTACGGTCGAGTTGGGAAGCGGGAGGGTCCTACAATGAGCAGTTCTTC. It translates to CASSLRSSWEAGGSYNEQFF. Full variable domain (missing parts from reference TRBV18 and TRBJ2-1): NAGVMQNPRHLVRRRGQEARLRCSPMKGHSHVYWYRQLPEEGLKFMVYLQKENIIDESGMPKERFSAEFPKEGPSILRIQQVVRGDSAAYFCASSLRSSWEAGGSYNEQFFGPGTRLTVL.

This chain links TRBV27 with TRBJ2-5, with a possible D match to TRBD2 (5 bases). Germline V gene lookup returns CDR1 MNHEY and CDR2 SMNVEV (reference sequence). The length of the CDR3 is 15 residues. With 4 bases removed from V and 0 bases from J, the gap between germline ends came to 12 bases. The CDR3 is CASSSRVSYQETQYF. CDR3 sequence (DNA): TGTGCCAGCAGTTCGAGGGTATCCTACCAAGAGACCCAGTACTTC.

The chain is built from TRBV11-1 and TRBJ2-2; perhaps TRBD1 as D (5 bases). Trimming shortened V by 5 bases and J by 2 bases, and 12 bases separated the two germline ends. The CDR3 runs to 15 residues. CDR1 and CDR2 (germline): SGHAT, FQDESV (reference sequence). The CDR3, as DNA: TGTGCCAGCAGCCTACAGGATCTTAACACCGGGGAGCTGTTTTTT. Translation gives CASSLQDLNTGELFF.

The CDR3 loop is CASSSLLDDEQFF. DNA of the CDR3: TGTGCCAGCAGTTCACTCCTGGACGATGAGCAGTTCTTC. This sequence joins TRBV28 and TRBJ2-1; D gene uncertain. The CDR3 has 13 amino acids. The V gene's germline CDR1 is MDHEN and CDR2 SYDVKM. Trimming took off 4 bases at V and 8 bases at J, with 12 bases between the two ends.

This chain connects TRBV9 to TRBJ2-5; 10 bases are shared with TRBD2. Germline CDR1 SGDLS, CDR2 YYNGEE. The V segment lost 3 bases and the J segment 1 base; nucleotides outside the gene matches: 9. The CDR3 covers 17 residues. The CDR3 DNA is TGTGCCAGCAGCGGGACCCCCGAGCGGGAGGGCCAAGAGACCCAGTACTTC. Protein product: CASSGTPEREGQETQYF.

The chain uses TRBV9 and TRBJ2-1; maybe TRBD2 (6 bases). CDR3 length: 16 residues. Looked up from germline, CDR1 is SGDLS and CDR2 is YYNGEE. V was trimmed by 0 bases and J by 8 bases, leaving 18 bases between them. The CDR3 DNA reads as TGTGCCAGCAGCGTAGGGACGGACCGCTGGGGGGATGAGCAGTTCTTC. Amino acid sequence: CASSVGTDRWGDEQFF.

The V gene is TRBV5-1, the J gene TRBJ2-1, with 14 nucleotides matching TRBD2. The germline V gene encodes CDR1 SGHRS and CDR2 YFSETQ. V shed 4 bases and J 2 bases; nucleotides not matched to a gene: 8. CDR3 size: 18 residues. CDR3 amino acids: CASSLTLTSGRAYNEQFF. CDR3 nucleotide sequence: TGCGCCAGCAGCCTGACCCTGACTAGCGGGAGGGCCTACAATGAGCAGTTCTTC.

The chain links TRBV28 to TRBJ2-7; the match to TRBD2 covers 9 bases. CDR1 is MDHEN, CDR2 SYDVKM, per germline. The CDR3 consists of 15 residues. J gave up 4 bases and V 2 bases, and 6 bases lay outside the gene matches. CDR3 DNA sequence: TGTGCCAGCAGTTTAAGGGCTAGCGGGATGTACGAGCAGTACTTC. Translating it yields CASSLRASGMYEQYF.

This rearrangement joins TRBV9 to TRBJ2-7; TRBD1 agrees at 8 bases. Germline CDR1 reads SGDLS; CDR2 reads YYNGEE. The CDR3 sequence is 15 residues long. Trimming took 3 bases from V and 2 from J; bases not matched to a gene: 7. The CDR3 sequence is CASSAETGETYEQYF. The CDR3 DNA is TGTGCCAGCAGCGCAGAGACAGGGGAGACCTACGAGCAGTACTTC.

This chain connects TRBV5-6 to TRBJ2-3; D possibly matches TRBD1 or TRBD2 (6 bases each). Germline V gene sequence: CDR1 SGHDT, CDR2 YYEEEE. CDR3 length: 16 residues. V was clipped by 4 bases and J by 2 bases, with 17 bases between them. CDR3 in amino acids: CASSTGRTQDTDTQYF. DNA for the CDR3: TGTGCCAGCAGCACAGGGAGGACTCAAGACACAGATACGCAGTATTTT.

The genes are TRBV5-1 and TRBJ1-2, with 12 bases that match TRBD1. V shed 6 bases and J 3 bases; nucleotides not matched to a gene: 12. This CDR3 has 17 amino acids. The germline V gene has CDR1 SGHRS and CDR2 YFSETQ. DNA of the CDR3: TGCGCCAGCACCGTGGGGGACAGGGGGCCTATTTACTATGGCTACACCTTC. Protein: CASTVGDRGPIYYGYTF.

In DNA, the CDR3 is TGTGCCAGCAGCTTACTGTCTAGCGGAGTTCAAGAGACCCAGTACTTC. It specifies CASSLLSSGVQETQYF. The chain is built from TRBV7-8 and TRBJ2-5; 7 nucleotides line up with TRBD2. CDR3 length: 16 amino acids. V was pared by 2 bases and J by 2 bases, with 8 bases of the junction left unmatched. Germline CDR1 and CDR2: SGHVS and FQNEAQ.

The CDR3 DNA sequence: TGTGCCAGCAGCATAAGCCGACAAAGAGTGAACACCGGGGAGCTGTTTTTT. Translated, it gives CASSISRQRVNTGELFF. The J gene is TRBJ2-2, the V gene TRBV5-6; D call uncertain. The V and J ends lost 4 bases and 1 base respectively, with 17 bases between them. The CDR3 is made up of 17 amino acids. Germline-derived CDR1 and CDR2 are SGHDT and YYEEEE.